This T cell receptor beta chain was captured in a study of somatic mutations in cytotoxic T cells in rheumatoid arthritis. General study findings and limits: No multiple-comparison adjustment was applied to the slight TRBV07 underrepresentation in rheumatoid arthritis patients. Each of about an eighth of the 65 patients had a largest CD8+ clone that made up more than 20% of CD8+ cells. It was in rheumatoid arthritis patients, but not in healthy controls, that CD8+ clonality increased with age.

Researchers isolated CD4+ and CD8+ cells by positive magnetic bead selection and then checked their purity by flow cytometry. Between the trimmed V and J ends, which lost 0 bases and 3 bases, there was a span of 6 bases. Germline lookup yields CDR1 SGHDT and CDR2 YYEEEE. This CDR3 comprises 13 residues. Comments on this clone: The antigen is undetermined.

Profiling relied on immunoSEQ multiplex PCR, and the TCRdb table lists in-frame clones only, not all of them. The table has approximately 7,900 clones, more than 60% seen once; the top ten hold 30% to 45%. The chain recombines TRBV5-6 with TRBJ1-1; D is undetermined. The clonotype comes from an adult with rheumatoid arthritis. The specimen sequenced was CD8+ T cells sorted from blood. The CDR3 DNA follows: TGTGCCAGCAGCTTGGACGGATACACTGAAGCTTTCTTT. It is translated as CASSLDGYTEAFF.